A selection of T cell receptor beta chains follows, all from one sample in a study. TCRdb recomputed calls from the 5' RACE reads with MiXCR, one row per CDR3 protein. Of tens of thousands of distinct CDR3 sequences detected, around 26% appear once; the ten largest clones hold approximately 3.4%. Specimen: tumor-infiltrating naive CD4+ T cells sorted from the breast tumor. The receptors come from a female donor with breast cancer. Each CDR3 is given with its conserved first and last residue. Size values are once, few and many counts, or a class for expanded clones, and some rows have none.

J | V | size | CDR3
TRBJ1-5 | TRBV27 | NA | CASSHQRGGKISNQPQHF
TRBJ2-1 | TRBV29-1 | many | CSVGGPLEVGNEQFF
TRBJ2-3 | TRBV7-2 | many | CASSFGRSGGSNTQYF
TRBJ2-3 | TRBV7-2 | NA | CASMTYLADTQYF
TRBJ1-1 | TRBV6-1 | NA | CASSKDLGSTEAFF
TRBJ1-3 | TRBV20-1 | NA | CSARLTVGSTIYF
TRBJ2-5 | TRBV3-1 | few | CASSNRKTQYF
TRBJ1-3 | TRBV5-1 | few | CASSLETGVNTIYF
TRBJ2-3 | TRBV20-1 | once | CSAKSRLKHQDTQYF
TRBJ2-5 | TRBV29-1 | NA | CSVGTSGSSQETHYF
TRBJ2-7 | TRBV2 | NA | CASSGAGVQGRYEQYF
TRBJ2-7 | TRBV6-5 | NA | CASSYKFGTYEQYF
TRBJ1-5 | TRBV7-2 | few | CASSLDGDLNQPQHF
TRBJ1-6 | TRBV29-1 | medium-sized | CSVGDRANSPLHF
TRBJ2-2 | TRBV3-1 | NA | CASGQGTSGGELFF
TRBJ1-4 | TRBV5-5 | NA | CASSWSANEKLFF
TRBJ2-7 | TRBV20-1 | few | CSAGGRTYEQYF
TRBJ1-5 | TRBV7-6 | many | CASSLVPNGRGPQHF
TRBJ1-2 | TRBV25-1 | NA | CASSRNQGYTF
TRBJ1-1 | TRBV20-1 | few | CAVQGSTEAFF
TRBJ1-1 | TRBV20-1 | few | CSASSRGGTEAFF
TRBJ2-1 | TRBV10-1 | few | CASSGWQGADDEQFF
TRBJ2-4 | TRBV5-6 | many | CASSPGLAGTRQYF
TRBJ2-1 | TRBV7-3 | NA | CASSLGTSSYNEQFF
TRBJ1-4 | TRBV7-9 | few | CASSLISRNEKLFF
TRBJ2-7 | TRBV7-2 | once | CASSPPSYEQYF
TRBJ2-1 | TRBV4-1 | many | CASSQGPFGTATEGHNEQFF
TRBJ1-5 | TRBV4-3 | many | CASSQDARRGPQHF
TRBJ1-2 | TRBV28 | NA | CASSISGTGYGYTF
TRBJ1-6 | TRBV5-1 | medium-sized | CASSLSAASPLHF
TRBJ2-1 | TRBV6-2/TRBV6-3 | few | CASSSKWEEQFF
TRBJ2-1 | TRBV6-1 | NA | CASSYSGGSAGEQFF
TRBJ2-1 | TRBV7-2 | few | CASSLRQAFNEQFF
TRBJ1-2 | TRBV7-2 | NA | CASSFYLNYGYTF
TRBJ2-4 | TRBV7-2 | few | CASSSTGVGNIQYF
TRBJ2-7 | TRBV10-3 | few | CAISPGDEQYF
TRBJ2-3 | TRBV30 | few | CAWGKQGLADTQYF
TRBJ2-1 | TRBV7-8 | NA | CASSLANSYNEQFF
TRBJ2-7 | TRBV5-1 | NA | CASRMGREPRGQYF
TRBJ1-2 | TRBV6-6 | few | CASSDRDRANYGYTF
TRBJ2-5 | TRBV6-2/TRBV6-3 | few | CASSYSKTRRETQYF
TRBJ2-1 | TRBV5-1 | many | CASTTGYRGNEQFF
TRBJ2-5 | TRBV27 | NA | CASSLEGIETQYF
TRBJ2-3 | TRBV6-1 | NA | CASSEGAAPDTQYF
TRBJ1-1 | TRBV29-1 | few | CSVSGLGLAVSTEAFF
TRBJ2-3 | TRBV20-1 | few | CSALEASGRLTDTQYF
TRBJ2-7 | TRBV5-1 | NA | CASSFTQGPRTVEQYF
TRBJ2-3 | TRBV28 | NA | CASSSPTDTQYF
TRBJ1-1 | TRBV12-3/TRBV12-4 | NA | CASSLAWQGRGTEAFF
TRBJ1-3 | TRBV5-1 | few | CASSSAGRDNFSGNTIYF
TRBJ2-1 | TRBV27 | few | CASRVTGRLYNEQFF